This section outlines one T cell receptor beta chain sequence together with its context. Assay: immunoSEQ multiplex PCR; the TCRdb copy retains only in-frame clones and omits some. The repertoire holds 75,000 to 100,000 clones, with about nine tenths as singletons. This entry comes from a study of preoperative IRX-2 immunotherapy in early breast cancer. The V gene end was trimmed by 1 base and the J gene end by 6 bases; junction bases not matched to a gene: 5. The germline V gene has CDR1 MNHGY and CDR2 SAAAGT. The CDR3 runs to 14 residues. As to treatment: preoperative locoregional IRX-2 cytokine immunotherapy. Preoperative locoregional IRX-2 cytokine immunotherapy was tested in the phase Ib source study.

Sequences were derived from tumor tissue, sampled after IRX-2 immunotherapy. The origin of this receptor is a human donor with breast cancer. The chain employs TRBV6-8 and TRBJ2-7, with 8 bases matching TRBD1. CDR3 protein: CASSYYGQGIEQYF. The DNA of the CDR3 is TGTGCCAGCAGTTACTACGGACAGGGAATCGAGCAGTACTTC.